The T cell receptor (beta chain) under discussion was sequenced for a study of blood T cell repertoires in COVID-19. This CDR3 spans 12 amino acids. From germline, CDR1 is SGHKS and CDR2 YYEKEE (reference sequence). With 2 bases removed from V and 4 bases from J, the gap between germline ends came to 6 bases. There are a few counts of this clone. Measured with immunoSEQ multiplex PCR; TCRdb has only the in-frame clones, and not every one. Here the sample spans around 180,000 clones, roughly 80% being singletons. The origin of this receptor is a man over 45 who had recovered from COVID-19. The sequenced sample consisted of PBMCs or T cells enriched from blood (not recorded which). The chain carries TRBV5-5 and TRBJ1-2; D is uncertain. DNA for the CDR3: TGTGCCAGCAGCTTCGAAGCCTATGGCTACACCTTC. Encoded protein: CASSFEAYGYTF.